These 19 T cell receptor beta chains share one sample of origin, sequenced in a study of cytomegalovirus exposure and HLA in healthy donors. It was with 60 Vbeta and 13 Jbeta primers that the PCR ran. This table comes from immunoSEQ multiplex PCR, and its TCRdb copy is limited to in-frame clones, with some not included. The data show 120,000 to 150,000 clones, around 75% seen once. The sequenced sample was PBMCs. Receptors originate from a man aged 55 to 70 in good health and CMV-seronegative.

V and J are TRBV7-9 and TRBJ2-1; 9 bases are a match to TRBD2. Germline V CDR1 and CDR2: SEHNR, FQNEAQ (reference sequence). V lost 2 bases to trimming and J lost 6 bases; unmatched junction nucleotides: 14. CDR3 length: 18 residues. The CDR3 DNA is TGTGCCAGCAGCTTAATAGCCGATAGCGGGAGCTCGTTCAATGAGCAGTTCTTC. Translated: CASSLIADSGSSFNEQFF.

The chain employs TRBV7-9 and TRBJ2-1, with D possibly matching TRBD2 (5 bases). V lost 5 bases and J lost 3, with 17 bases in between. This CDR3 is 16 amino acids long. The V gene's germline CDR1 is SEHNR and CDR2 FQNEAQ (reference sequence). The CDR3: CASSPQVSGNYNEQFF. Here the CDR3 DNA reads TGTGCCAGCAGCCCCCAGGTGTCGGGAAACTACAATGAGCAGTTCTTC.

V and J are TRBV5-6 and TRBJ1-1; no definite D call. Germline V gene data show CDR1 as SGHDT and CDR2 as YYEEEE. The V end was cut by 2 bases, the J end by 0 bases, with 11 bases between. The CDR3 sequence is 15 residues long. The CDR3: CASSFSPVMNTEAFF. The CDR3 coding sequence is TGTGCCAGCAGCTTCTCTCCGGTCATGAACACTGAAGCTTTCTTT.

This clone was counted only a few times. The CDR3 nucleotides read TGTGCCAGTGTGCCCTCCAGGGGGCCCGAGACCCAGTACTTC. It translates to CASVPSRGPETQYF. The V call is TRBV28, the J call TRBJ2-5, with 8 bases aligning to TRBD1. V lost 9 bases, J lost 5 bases, and 11 bases stayed unmatched. CDR3 size: 14 residues. Germline values: CDR1 MDHEN, CDR2 SYDVKM.

The chain joins TRBV2 to TRBJ2-2; D is possibly TRBD2 (5 bases). Germline V gene data show CDR1 as SNHLY and CDR2 as FYNNEI. The CDR3 has 13 amino acids. V lost 2 bases, J lost 5 bases, and 6 bases lay in between. The CDR3 loop is CASSETRTGELFF. DNA of the CDR3: TGTGCCAGCAGTGAAACTAGAACCGGGGAGCTGTTTTTT.

The CDR3 spells CASSAGHEGNTIYF. The CDR3 DNA follows: TGTGCCAGCAGCGCGGGCCATGAGGGAAACACCATATATTTT. The V gene is TRBV11-2, the J gene TRBJ1-3; D gene ambiguous. The germline CDR1 and CDR2 sequences are SGHAT and FQNNGV. The CDR3 totals 14 residues. The germline V and J ends were trimmed by 5 bases and 4 bases, with 12 bases remaining between them.

The chain combines TRBV6-5 with TRBJ1-1, with 9 positions matching TRBD1. Germline loops: CDR1 MNHEY, CDR2 SVGAGI. V was pared by 0 bases and J by 2 bases, with 4 bases of the junction left unmatched. The CDR3 contains 16 residues. The CDR3 coding sequence is TGTGCCAGCAGTTACTCGTCGGGACAGGGTAACACTGAAGCTTTCTTT. Protein: CASSYSSGQGNTEAFF.

This clone was seen more than once but under ten times. The chain employs TRBV6-5 and TRBJ2-5; weak D call: TRBD2 (6 bases). The germline V gene encodes CDR1 MNHEY and CDR2 SVGAGI. The CDR3 covers 15 residues. The ends were cut back, 0 bases at V and 5 bases at J, with 13 bases in the middle. The CDR3 DNA sequence: TGTGCCAGCAGTTACTCGAAGGTCGGGAGTGAGACCCAGTACTTC. Its protein is CASSYSKVGSETQYF.

This clone was observed a few times. The J gene is TRBJ1-5, the V gene TRBV6-5; possible D gene TRBD1, 6 bases. Germline-derived CDR1 and CDR2 are MNHEY and SVGAGI. This CDR3 spans 15 amino acids. With 6 bases removed from V and 4 bases from J, the gap between germline ends came to 16 bases. The CDR3 spells CASRGQGLSNQPQHF. CDR3 nucleotide sequence: TGTGCCAGCAGGGGGCAGGGGCTTTCTAATCAGCCCCAGCATTTT.

The CDR3 bases are TGTGCCAGCACCCACCGGGGGGATTGGAATCAGCCCCAGCATTTT. Residues: CASTHRGDWNQPQHF. This chain uses TRBV5-6 with TRBJ1-5; tentatively, D is TRBD1 (5 bases). The V gene lost 6 bases and the J gene lost 4 bases, with 17 bases spanning the gap. This CDR3 is 15 amino acids long. Germline V CDR1 and CDR2: SGHDT, YYEEEE. Variable domain in full (rest from reference TRBV5-6 and TRBJ1-5): DAGVTQSPTHLIKTRGQQVTLRCSPKSGHDTVSWYQQALGQGPQFIFQYYEEEERQRGNFPDRFSGHQFPNYSSELNVNALLLGDSALYLCASTHRGDWNQPQHFGDGTRLSIL.

The gene calls are TRBV29-1 and TRBJ2-3; 16 nucleotides agree with TRBD2. CDR1 and CDR2 (germline): SQVTM, ANQGSEA. The CDR3 contains 12 residues. The ends lost 7 bases at V and 11 bases at J; junction bases unmatched: 3. The CDR3 DNA reads TGCAGCGCGGGACTAGCGGGAGGGATGCAGTATTTT. This translates into CSAGLAGGMQYF.

This clone showed up just a few times. This chain uses TRBV6-6 with TRBJ1-4; possible D gene TRBD1, 6 bases. Germline assignment: CDR1 MNHNY and CDR2 SVGAGI (reference sequence). Trimming removed 1 base at V and 8 bases at J, with 14 bases between. This CDR3 region has 15 residues. The CDR3 loop reads CASSYYQGLVEKLFF. In nucleotides, the CDR3 is TGTGCCAGCAGTTACTATCAGGGGCTAGTGGAAAAACTGTTTTTT.

The V call is TRBV5-4, the J call TRBJ2-2, with D perhaps TRBD2 (5 bases). The CDR3 length is 13 residues. The V and J ends lost 3 bases and 4 bases respectively, with 7 bases between them. Germline values: CDR1 SGHNT, CDR2 YYREEE (reference sequence). Here the CDR3 DNA reads TGTGCCAGCAGCTCGGGAAGCACCGGGGAGCTGTTTTTT. This gives the protein CASSSGSTGELFF.

The chain employs TRBV2 and TRBJ2-2; 10 bases agree with TRBD1. V gave up 6 bases and J gave up 9 bases; unmatched junction bases: 10. Germline V CDR1 and CDR2: SNHLY, FYNNEI. The CDR3 totals 15 residues. The CDR3 DNA is TGTGCCAGCAGCCAATCCGGACAGGGGGGTAGGGAGCTGTTTTTT. Translating gives CASSQSGQGGRELFF.

The chain carries TRBV18 and TRBJ2-3; 7 bases match TRBD1. Germline assignment: CDR1 KGHSH and CDR2 LQKENI. The CDR3 has 13 residues. With 1 base clipped from V and 6 bases from J, the junction kept 1 base outside the gene matches. CDR3 in amino acids: CASSPQDRDTQYF. CDR3 sequence (DNA): TGTGCCAGCTCACCACAGGACAGGGATACGCAGTATTTT.

This chain joins TRBV7-8 and TRBJ2-5; D perhaps matches TRBD2 (6 bases). The V end was cut by 11 bases, the J end by 5 bases, with 12 bases between. The CDR3 runs 11 residues. Germline loops: CDR1 SGHVS, CDR2 FQNEAQ. CDR3 protein: CAGSGEETQYF. The CDR3 DNA follows: TGTGCCGGCTCGGGGGAGGAGACCCAGTACTTC.

V usage is TRBV28 and J usage is TRBJ2-7, with D perhaps TRBD2 (5 bases). Germline CDR1 reads MDHEN; CDR2 reads SYDVKM. The germline V and J ends were trimmed by 7 bases and 2 bases, with 12 bases remaining between them. The CDR3 has 13 amino acids. The CDR3 DNA reads as TGTGCCAGCATGTTAGGGAGAGCCTACGAGCAGTACTTC. This encodes CASMLGRAYEQYF.

The chain combines TRBV25-1 with TRBJ1-2, with 7 bases that match TRBD1. The CDR3 covers 16 residues. CDR1 is MGHDK, CDR2 SYGVNS, per germline. Trimming took 2 bases from V and 2 from J; bases not matched to a gene: 8. In DNA, the CDR3 is TGTGCCAGCAGTGAAAGTCCGGGACAGAGAAACTATGGCTACACCTTC. It specifies CASSESPGQRNYGYTF.

The chain combines TRBV6-6 with TRBJ1-2; no firm D call. This CDR3 has 14 amino acids. The germline V and J ends were trimmed by 6 bases and 10 bases, with 21 bases remaining between them. CDR1 is MNHNY, CDR2 SVGAGI, per germline (reference sequence). The CDR3 is CASSSFVFGGTYTF. The DNA for the CDR3 is TGTGCCAGCAGCTCTTTCGTGTTTGGAGGAACCTACACCTTC.